This TCR beta chain is from a study of cytomegalovirus exposure and HLA in healthy donors. Study observations and caveats: TCR beta sequences reportedly predicted most subjects' HLA-A and HLA-B alleles accurately. In a later analysis, an Asian-associated ancestry cluster reportedly showed fewer N-insertions than the roughly 690-donor mean.

This PCR relied on a set of 60 Vbeta primers and 13 Jbeta primers. The method was immunoSEQ multiplex PCR; TCRdb's version includes in-frame clones alone and lacks a portion of them. The data show some 180,000 clones, roughly 8.7% seen once. This clone was seen a few times. Its antigen is still unknown. The sequence came from a woman aged 25 to 39 in good health and CMV-seropositive. Sequences were obtained from PBMCs.

CDR3 DNA sequence: TGTGCCAGCAGCTTGACAGGGGCACCTGAAGCTTTCTTT. It specifies CASSLTGAPEAFF. The V call is TRBV11-2, the J call TRBJ1-1; 8 bases are shared with TRBD1. The J segment lost 6 bases and the V segment lost 3 bases, leaving 3 bases of the junction unmatched. This CDR3 has 13 amino acids. The germline gives CDR1 SGHAT, CDR2 FQNNGV.